These 8 T cell receptor beta chains were all obtained from the same sample, sequenced in a study of T cells in Graves' hyperthyroidism and ophthalmopathy. Authors of the study amplified TCR beta CDR3 regions from RNA transcripts. A first-round RT-PCR of the TCR CDR3 used the HTBI primer set. TCRdb reprocessed the multiplex PCR reads with MiXCR, giving one entry per CDR3 protein. The sample yields approximately 520,000 distinct CDR3 sequences, approximately 24% seen once. The sequenced material came from blood. Receptor source: a woman aged 25 to 39 with Graves' ophthalmopathy.

This clonotype was counted many times. V usage is TRBV12-3 or TRBV12-4 and J usage is TRBJ1-1, with a weak D call TRBD1 (5 bases). Trimming shortened V by 6 bases and J by 0 bases, and 11 bases separated the two germline ends. This CDR3 has 14 amino acids. The CDR3 coding sequence is TGTGCCAGCAGGGGGGGACCCATGAACACTGAAGCTTTCTTT. Its translation: CASRGGPMNTEAFF.

The rearrangement uses TRBV4-3 and TRBJ2-7; D remains ambiguous. With 0 bases removed from V and 7 bases from J, the gap between germline ends came to 16 bases. The length of the CDR3 is 15 residues. Germline loops: CDR1 LGHNA, CDR2 YSLEER. The CDR3 loop is CASSQDSPNLGEQYF. The CDR3 DNA sequence: TGCGCCAGCAGCCAAGATTCCCCCAACCTGGGGGAGCAGTACTTC.

This chain uses TRBV10-3 with TRBJ2-5; the D is unclear. CDR3 length equals 13 residues. CDR1 and CDR2 (germline): ENHRY, SYGVKD. V was clipped by 10 bases and J by 4 bases, with 16 bases between them. CDR3 residues: CATAQNQGETQYF. CDR3 nucleotide sequence: TGTGCCACCGCCCAAAATCAAGGAGAGACCCAGTACTTC.

This clonotype was seen ten or more times. The rearrangement joins TRBV4-3 to TRBJ1-5, with 8 bases that match TRBD1. The CDR3 extends over 15 amino acids. Trimming removed 2 bases from V and 5 bases from J; junction bases left unmatched: 5. Germline loops: CDR1 LGHNA, CDR2 YSLEER. The CDR3 loop reads CASSQTGQGDQPQHF. The CDR3 DNA follows: TGCGCCAGCAGCCAAACAGGACAGGGTGATCAGCCCCAGCATTTT.

This sequence joins TRBV6-1 and TRBJ2-7; 10 positions match TRBD2. Germline loops: CDR1 MNHNS, CDR2 SASEGT. The J segment lost 4 bases and the V segment lost 1 base, leaving 7 bases of the junction unmatched. The CDR3 is 16 residues long. CDR3 nucleotides: TGTGCCAGCAGTGAAGATGTAGCGGGGGGATCTTACGAGCAGTACTTC. As protein: CASSEDVAGGSYEQYF.

This clonotype came up many times. This chain joins TRBV6-4 and TRBJ1-2; 8 positions agree with TRBD1. J lost 5 bases, V lost 6 bases, and 20 bases had no gene match. Germline CDR1 reads MRHNA; CDR2 reads SNTAGT. CDR3 length: 18 amino acids. The CDR3 DNA reads as TGTGCCAGCAGGACAGCCACGAGGACAGGGAAGGCCCCTTATGGCTACACCTTC. Translating it yields CASRTATRTGKAPYGYTF.

The V gene is TRBV11-1, the J gene TRBJ2-7; D is perhaps TRBD1 (5 bases). Germline loops: CDR1 SGHAT, CDR2 FQDESV (reference sequence). The CDR3 runs 13 residues. The V end lost 3 bases, the J end lost 3 bases, and 9 bases lay between the germline ends. The DNA of the CDR3 is TGTGCCAGCAGCTTGACGGACAACTACGAGCAGTACTTC. Its protein is CASSLTDNYEQYF. The whole variable domain, remainder taken from reference TRBV11-1 and TRBJ2-7, is EAEVAQSPRYKITEKSQAVAFWCDPISGHATLYWYRQILGQGPELLVQFQDESVVDDSQLPKDRFSAERLKGVDSTLKIQPAELGDSAMYLCASSLTDNYEQYFGPGTRLTVT.

This clonotype was detected many times. The CDR3 sequence is CSVNGLLNTEAFF. CDR3 bases: TGCAGCGTTAATGGGCTATTGAACACTGAAGCTTTCTTT. This chain joins TRBV29-1 and TRBJ1-1, with no clear D. The CDR3 loop spans 13 amino acids. The V end was cut by 5 bases, the J end by 0 bases, with 10 bases between. The germline V gene has CDR1 SQVTM and CDR2 ANQGSEA.